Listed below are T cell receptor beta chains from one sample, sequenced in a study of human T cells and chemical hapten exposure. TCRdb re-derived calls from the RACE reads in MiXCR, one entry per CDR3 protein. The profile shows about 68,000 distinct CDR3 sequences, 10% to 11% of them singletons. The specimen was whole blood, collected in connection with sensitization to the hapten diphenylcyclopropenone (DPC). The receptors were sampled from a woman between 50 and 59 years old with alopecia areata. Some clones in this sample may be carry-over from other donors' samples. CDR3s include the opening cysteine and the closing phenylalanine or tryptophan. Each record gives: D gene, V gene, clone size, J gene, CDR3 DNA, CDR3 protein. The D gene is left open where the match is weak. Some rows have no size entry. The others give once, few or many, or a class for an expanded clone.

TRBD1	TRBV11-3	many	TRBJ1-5	TGTGCCAGCAGCTTTTCCTCCGGGACAGAACATTATAGCAATCAGCCCCAGCATTTT	CASSFSSGTEHYSNQPQHF
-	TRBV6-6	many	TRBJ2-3	TGTGCCAGCAGTCCCACCTGGGGGGAGATCAGCACAGATACGCAGTATTTT	CASSPTWGEISTDTQYF
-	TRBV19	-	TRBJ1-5	TGTGCCAGCTGCCCACCCGGGAATCAGCCCCAGCATTTT	CASCPPGNQPQHF
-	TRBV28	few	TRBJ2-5	TGTGCCAGCAGGGGGCCGACAAGTCAAGAGACCCAGTACTTC	CASRGPTSQETQYF
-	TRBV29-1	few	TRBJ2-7	TGCAGCGTTTTTGGGGTTTCCTACGAGCAGTACTTC	CSVFGVSYEQYF
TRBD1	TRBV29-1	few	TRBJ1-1	TGCAGTGGCTGGGACAGGGGTTGGAACACTGAAGCTTTCTTT	CSGWDRGWNTEAFF
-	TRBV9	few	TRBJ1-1	TGTGCCAGCAGCGTCGACGGACAGCCAGCGAACACTGAAGCTTTCTTT	CASSVDGQPANTEAFF
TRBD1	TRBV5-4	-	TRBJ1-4	TGTGCCAGCAGCGTACAGGGGATGAATGAAAAACTGTTTTTT	CASSVQGMNEKLFF
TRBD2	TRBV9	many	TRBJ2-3	TGTGCCAGCAGCGTATCTAGCGGGGGGATGGATACGCAGTATTTT	CASSVSSGGMDTQYF
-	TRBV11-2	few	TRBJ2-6	TGTGCCAGCAGCTTAGAGGGGATAGGACGGTACTCTGGGGCCAACGTCCTGACTTTC	CASSLEGIGRYSGANVLTF
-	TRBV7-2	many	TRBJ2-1	TGTGCCAGCAGCTTAGCCCTAGTACTAGAAACCTACAATGAGCAGTTCTTC	CASSLALVLETYNEQFF
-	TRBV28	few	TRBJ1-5	TGTGCCAGCACCAACGGGGGGCAGCCCCAGCATTTT	CASTNGGQPQHF
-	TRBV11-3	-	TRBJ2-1	TGTGCCAGCAGCTTCACCTCCGGGACTCCGTACAATGAGCAGTTCTTC	CASSFTSGTPYNEQFF
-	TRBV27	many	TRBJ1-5	TGTGCCAGCAGCTCCTTGACAGCTTATAGCAATCAGCCCCAGCATTTT	CASSSLTAYSNQPQHF
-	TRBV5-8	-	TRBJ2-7	TGTGCCAGCAGCTCCTACCTCCTGGGCCTCGAGCAGTACTTC	CASSSYLLGLEQYF
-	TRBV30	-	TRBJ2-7	TGTGCCTGGAGTGCCAGTGGGCATCTCCTCTACGAGCAGTACTTC	CAWSASGHLLYEQYF
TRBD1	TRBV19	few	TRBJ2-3	TGTGCCAGTAGTAGGGACAGCCGCACAGATACGCAGTATTTT	CASSRDSRTDTQYF
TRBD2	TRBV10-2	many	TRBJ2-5	TGCGCCAGCAGTGAGTCGGGACTAGCAGAGACCCAGTACTTC	CASSESGLAETQYF
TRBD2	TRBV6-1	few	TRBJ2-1	TGTGCCAGCAGTGAAGCGCTGACGGGAGGGACGCCCGCGCAGTTCTTC	CASSEALTGGTPAQFF
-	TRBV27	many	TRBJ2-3	TGTGCCAGCAGAATAACCCGTAGCACAGATACGCAGTATTTT	CASRITRSTDTQYF
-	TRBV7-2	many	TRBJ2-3	TGTGCCAGCAGCCCACGAGCGGTAATAGGCACAGATACGCAGTATTTT	CASSPRAVIGTDTQYF
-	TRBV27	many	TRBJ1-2	TGTGCCAGCAGTGAATTCCCGATGCGAGCTAACTATGGCTACACCTTC	CASSEFPMRANYGYTF
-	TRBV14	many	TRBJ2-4	TGTGCCAGCAGCCAATCGGACATTCAGTACTTC	CASSQSDIQYF
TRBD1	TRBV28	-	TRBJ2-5	TGTGCCAGCAGGCCTGGATCAAAGGGGACAGGCGGGACCCAGTACTTC	CASRPGSKGTGGTQYF
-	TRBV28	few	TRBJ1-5	TGTGCCAGCAGGGCCGGGGTCAGCAATCAGCCCCAGCATTTT	CASRAGVSNQPQHF
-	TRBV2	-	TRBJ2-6	TGTGCCAGCAGGGGGGACCTATCTGGGGCCAACGTCCTGACTTTC	CASRGDLSGANVLTF
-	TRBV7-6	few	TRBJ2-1	TGTGCCAGCAGCTTAAGGCACCAGGACAATGAGCAGTTCTTC	CASSLRHQDNEQFF
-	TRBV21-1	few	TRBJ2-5	TGTGCCAGCAGCAAAGTGGGTAGCCCAAGTGCAGAGACCCAGTACTTC	CASSKVGSPSAETQYF
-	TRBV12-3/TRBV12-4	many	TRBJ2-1	TGTGCCAGCAGCCGACTAGTTGATGAGCAGTTCTTC	CASSRLVDEQFF
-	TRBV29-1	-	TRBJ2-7	TGCAGCGTTGTGCGGGACAGCTACGAGCAGTACTTC	CSVVRDSYEQYF
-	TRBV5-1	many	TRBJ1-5	TGCGCCAGCAGCTCTCCCCCGGGGCCCCAGCATTTT	CASSSPPGPQHF
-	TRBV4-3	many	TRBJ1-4	TGCGCCAGCAGCCAAGAAACAGGGATAAGACTGTTTTTT	CASSQETGIRLFF
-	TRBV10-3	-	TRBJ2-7	TGTGCCATCGGGAATAGCGGCTACGAGCAGTACTTC	CAIGNSGYEQYF
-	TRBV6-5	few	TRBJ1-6	TGTGCCAGCAGTTACTCGCCCCAGGGAGGTAATTCACCCCTCCACTTT	CASSYSPQGGNSPLHF
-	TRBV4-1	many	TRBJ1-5	TGCGCCAGCAGCCAAGAGGGCGGCAATCAGCCCCAGCATTTT	CASSQEGGNQPQHF
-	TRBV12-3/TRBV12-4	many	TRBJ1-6	TGTGCCAGCAGTGAGGGGGGCGACGGTTCACCCCTCCACTTT	CASSEGGDGSPLHF
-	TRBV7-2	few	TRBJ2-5	TGTGCCAGCAGCCAGACCCCTCTTCAGTACTTC	CASSQTPLQYF
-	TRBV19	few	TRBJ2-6	TGTGCCAGTAGTATACGGTCCCCGGGGGGCCCGAACTCTGGGGCCAACGTCCTGACTTTC	CASSIRSPGGPNSGANVLTF
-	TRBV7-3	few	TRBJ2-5	TGTGCCAGCAGCTTAAGTCTTGGCGGGGTCCTGTACTTC	CASSLSLGGVLYF
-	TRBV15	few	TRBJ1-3	TGTGCCACCAGCAGTTACTCTGGAAACACCATATATTTT	CATSSYSGNTIYF
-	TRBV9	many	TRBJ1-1	TGTGCCAGCAGCGTGGCCGGCACGAACACTGAAGCTTTCTTT	CASSVAGTNTEAFF
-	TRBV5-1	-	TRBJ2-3	TGCGCCAGCTACGAGAGTAGCCTCGTCACAGATACGCAGTATTTT	CASYESSLVTDTQYF
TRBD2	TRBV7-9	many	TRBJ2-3	TGTGCCAGCAGCCCTGGACTAGCGGGAGTGGCCGATACGCAGTATTTT	CASSPGLAGVADTQYF
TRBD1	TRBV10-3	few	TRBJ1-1	TGTGCCATCAGTGGCACAGGGGGCACTGAAGCTTTCTTT	CAISGTGGTEAFF
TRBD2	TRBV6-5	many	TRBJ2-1	TGTGCCAGCAGTTACTTCTCACCCGGACTAGCGGGCTCCTACAATGAGCAGTTCTTC	CASSYFSPGLAGSYNEQFF
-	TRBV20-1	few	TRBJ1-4	TGCAGTGCTAGAGGACAGGTTGAAAAACTGTTTTTT	CSARGQVEKLFF
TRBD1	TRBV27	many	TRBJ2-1	TGTGCCAGCAGTTTCTTGGGGACAGCCTACAATGAGCAGTTCTTC	CASSFLGTAYNEQFF
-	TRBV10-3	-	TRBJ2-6	TGTGCCATCCGGGAGACGACGGGGGCCAACGTCCTGACTTTC	CAIRETTGANVLTF
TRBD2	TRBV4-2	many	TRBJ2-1	TGTGCCAGCAGCCAGGTCTCCCAAGGAGCGGGGGGGTGGAATGAGCAGTTCTTC	CASSQVSQGAGGWNEQFF
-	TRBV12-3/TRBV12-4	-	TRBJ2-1	TGTGCCAGCAGTACAGGGACCCCCAATGAGCAGTTCTTC	CASSTGTPNEQFF
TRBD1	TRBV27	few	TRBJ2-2	TGTGCCAGCAGCCCTCGGACAGGGGTGTCCGGGGAGCTGTTTTTT	CASSPRTGVSGELFF
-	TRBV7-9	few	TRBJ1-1	TGTGCCAGCAGCAAAACGGATCAGAACACTGAAGCTTTCTTT	CASSKTDQNTEAFF
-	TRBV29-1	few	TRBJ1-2	TGCAGCGCCTGGGACTTCTATGGCTACACCTTC	CSAWDFYGYTF
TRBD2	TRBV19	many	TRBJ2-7	TGTGCCAGTAGTAGATCCGGGACTAGCGGGACCTACGAGCAGTACTTC	CASSRSGTSGTYEQYF
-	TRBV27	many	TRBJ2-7	TGTGCCAGCAGTTTAGGACGGCTAAACTCCTACGAGCAGTACTTC	CASSLGRLNSYEQYF
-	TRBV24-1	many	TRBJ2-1	TGTGCCACCAGTGATCGGGCATCCAATGAGCAGTTCTTC	CATSDRASNEQFF
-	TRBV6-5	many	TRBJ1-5	TGTGCCACCTCGACGACTTGGACAGACCCTCAGCCCCAGCATTTT	CATSTTWTDPQPQHF